This record looks at one T cell receptor beta chain sequence and its context. Its antigen remains unidentified. The data belong to a study of post-analysis software for immune sequencing data. Whole-study context: Both relapsing-remitting and secondary progressive multiple sclerosis featured among the disease courses, as did progressive-relapsing multiple sclerosis. Study-level points and caveats: Roughly five TRBV segments appeared more often in patients than in controls, and TRBV5-6, TRBV5-1 and TRBV20-1 were among these. Controls showed significantly higher normalized Chao1 diversity than did multiple sclerosis patients.

Incorporated into the TCR beta cDNA libraries were unique molecular identifiers, which served to reduce PCR and sequencing biases. TCRdb fed the PCR reads into MiXCR, producing one record per CDR3 protein. The sample shows hundreds of thousands of distinct CDR3 sequences, about 53% of them seen only once. The CDR3 extends over 13 amino acids. V shed 4 bases and J shed 3 bases, with 12 bases lying between them. Germline V CDR1 and CDR2: DFQATT, SNEGSKA (reference sequence). The V gene is TRBV20-1, the J gene TRBJ1-2; the D gene is possibly TRBD1 (5 bases). This clonotype was obtained from a girl aged 10-17 years with multiple sclerosis. The specimen was blood. CDR3 sequence reads: CSATPGGDYGYTF. CDR3 bases: TGCAGTGCTACCCCCGGGGGAGACTATGGCTACACCTTC.